This T cell receptor (beta chain) was retrieved from a study of T cell responses to AZD1222 COVID-19 vaccine. The study's findings and limits: Increases in Spike-specific TCR breadth and depth were seen after two AZD1222 doses.

This table comes from immunoSEQ multiplex PCR, and its TCRdb copy is limited to in-frame clones, with some not included. The sample gives roughly 150,000 clones, under 90% of which show up once; 1.5% to 2% is in the top ten. Regarding this clone: Its antigen is not known.

Deletions cut 1 base from V and 5 bases from J, with 8 bases between. Germline V gene lookup returns CDR1 LNHDA and CDR2 SQIVND (reference sequence). This CDR3 contains 13 residues. This sequence originates from an adult who received the AZD1222 COVID-19 vaccine. V gene TRBV19 combines with J gene TRBJ2-5; maybe TRBD2 (5 bases). The material sequenced was peripheral blood, taken 28 days after the second AZD1222 dose. CDR3: CASSIGGVETQYF. Written as DNA, the CDR3 is TGTGCCAGTAGTATAGGGGGAGTGGAGACCCAGTACTTC.